This TCR beta chain was identified in a study of blood T cell repertoires in COVID-19. Study overall: Acute-phase and convalescent COVID-19 samples originated in the United States, Italy and Spain. From T cells, B-cell-depleted T cells, or PBMCs came the material, which was cDNA or gDNA.

Seattle's cohort entered during active infection and was followed longitudinally. In the study's own analysis: Counts of nucleated cells, estimated from reference gene primer amplification, were obtained. TCRdb's copy holds only in-frame clones and misses some; the assay was immunoSEQ multiplex PCR. V, J and clone size are taken as reported in that table, and D and trimming were inferred from the DNA itself. The table shows approximately 290,000 clones, with approximately 90% occurring only once. This sequence originates from a woman aged 25 to 39 with COVID-19, enrolled during active disease. The sample consisted of peripheral blood.

CDR3 sequence: CASSARREGAEQFF. As DNA, the CDR3 is TGTGCCAGCAGTGCCCGCCGGGAGGGGGCCGAGCAGTTCTTC. This chain connects TRBV2 to TRBJ2-1; TRBD2 is a possible D gene (8 bases). This CDR3 comprises 14 residues. Germline loops: CDR1 SNHLY, CDR2 FYNNEI. The ends were cut back, 4 bases at V and 10 bases at J, with 17 bases in the middle.